Following are 32 T cell receptor beta chains from one sample sequenced in a study of blood T cell repertoires in COVID-19. Libraries were prepared by immunoSEQ multiplex PCR; TCRdb keeps only in-frame clonotypes and omits some of them. There are roughly 79,000 clones in the sample; roughly 89% occur only once, and 5% to 8% lies in the top ten. The sample consisted of peripheral blood. Receptors originate from a woman between 45 and 65 years old with acute or convalescent COVID-19.

The CDR3 region is CASKPGLSNQPQHF. The CDR3 bases are TGTGCCAGTAAACCGGGACTTAGCAATCAGCCCCAGCATTTT. The chain couples TRBV19 to TRBJ1-5, with D perhaps matching TRBD1 (5 bases). The CDR3 is made up of 14 amino acids. The germline CDR1 and CDR2 sequences are LNHDA and SQIVND (reference sequence). The V end lost 7 bases, the J end lost 0 bases, and 10 bases lay between the germline ends.

V usage is TRBV19 and J usage is TRBJ1-1; D is unclear. CDR3 size: 15 residues. Trimming cost V 7 bases and J 4 bases, with 19 bases left between them. In germline, CDR1 is LNHDA, CDR2 SQIVND (reference sequence). The CDR3 here is CASTSYSGSSTEAFF. CDR3 nucleotides: TGTGCCAGTACTTCTTACTCGGGGTCGAGCACTGAAGCTTTCTTT.

This clone has only one observation. J is TRBJ2-2 and V is TRBV6-5; 8 bases map to TRBD1. Germline V gene data show CDR1 as MNHEY and CDR2 as SVGAGI. This CDR3 has 15 residues. Trimming at V came to 10 bases and at J to 7 bases, leaving 14 bases not matched to a gene. CDR3 amino acids: CATKSTGTGGGELFF. CDR3 DNA: TGTGCCACCAAGTCTACCGGGACAGGTGGCGGGGAGCTGTTTTTT.

V usage is TRBV19 and J usage is TRBJ1-2; maybe TRBD1 (5 bases). The ends were cut back, 7 bases at V and 8 bases at J, with 14 bases in the middle. CDR3 length: 12 residues. Germline assignment: CDR1 LNHDA and CDR2 SQIVND (reference sequence). The CDR3 DNA reads TGTGCCAGTACCGTCGGGACTAGGGGCTACACCTTC. Translated, it gives CASTVGTRGYTF.

This clone was recorded a few times. The chain couples TRBV10-3 to TRBJ2-1, with 8 nucleotides matching TRBD2. From germline, CDR1 is ENHRY and CDR2 SYGVKD. Unmatched junction bases numbered 10, after V lost 10 bases and J lost 5 bases. The CDR3 runs to 14 residues. DNA for the CDR3: TGTGCCACCCGGCAGGGGACTAGTAACAATGAGCAGTTCTTC. This codes for CATRQGTSNNEQFF.

The chain combines TRBV4-3 with TRBJ2-2, with 10 bases lining up with TRBD1. The junction had 17 bases not matched to a gene; V was cut back by 4 bases and J by 6 bases. CDR1 and CDR2 from the germline V gene are LGHNA and YSLEER. The length of the CDR3 is 19 residues. CDR3 in amino acids: CASSPAPPGQGTAAGELFF. The CDR3 DNA follows: TGCGCCAGCAGCCCGGCACCGCCGGGACAGGGGACGGCGGCCGGGGAGCTGTTTTTT.

The CDR3 sequence is CATSEGGAAAAYEQYF. The CDR3 region has the DNA TGTGCCACCAGTGAAGGTGGTGCGGCAGCCGCCTACGAGCAGTACTTC. The rearrangement joins TRBV24-1 to TRBJ2-7; no definite D call. The CDR3 is made up of 16 amino acids. Trimming took 4 bases from V and 2 from J, leaving 17 bases between them. Germline CDR1 reads KGHDR; CDR2 reads SFDVKD.

V and J are TRBV2 and TRBJ1-1, with D unresolved. From germline, CDR1 is SNHLY and CDR2 FYNNEI. The CDR3 is made up of 14 amino acids. Trimming took 8 bases from V and 0 from J, leaving 13 bases between them. CDR3 nucleotide sequence: TGTGCCAGCTCCCTTGGAGACCTGAACACTGAAGCTTTCTTT. It is translated as CASSLGDLNTEAFF.

In its sample, this clone was seen once. This chain's CDR3 is CASSGTSGAWQFF. The CDR3 bases are TGTGCCAGCAGCGGGACTAGCGGAGCGTGGCAGTTCTTC. The chain is built from TRBV9 and TRBJ2-1; 10 positions agree with TRBD2. In germline, CDR1 is SGDLS, CDR2 YYNGEE. With 3 bases clipped from V and 12 bases from J, the junction kept 6 bases outside the gene matches. The CDR3 extends over 13 amino acids.

The J gene is TRBJ2-1, the V gene TRBV14; D possibly corresponds to TRBD1 (6 bases). The length of the CDR3 is 19 residues. V lost 5 bases and J lost 4, with 27 bases in between. Germline V gives CDR1 SGHDN, CDR2 FVKESK. Here the CDR3 reads CASSGHREMDMGSYNEQFF. The CDR3 coding sequence is TGTGCCAGCAGCGGTCACAGGGAAATGGACATGGGATCATACAATGAGCAGTTCTTC.

This clone has a handful of counts. CDR3 sequence reads: CATSDLTANYGYTF. Written as DNA, the CDR3 is TGTGCCACCAGTGATTTGACAGCTAACTATGGCTACACCTTC. The V gene is TRBV24-1, the J gene TRBJ1-2; D remains ambiguous. Germline-derived CDR1 and CDR2 are KGHDR and SFDVKD. V was cut by 0 bases and J by 0 bases, with 4 bases left in between. The CDR3 consists of 14 residues.

The chain employs TRBV19 and TRBJ1-3, with D possibly TRBD1 on 6 matching bases. The CDR3 is 15 amino acids. The germline V and J ends were trimmed by 6 bases and 6 bases, with 18 bases remaining between them. CDR1 LNHDA and CDR2 SQIVND come from the germline V gene (reference sequence). The CDR3 coding sequence is TGTGCCAGTAGGGTTGGCGGGGGCGGCGTAAACACCATATATTTT. Its protein is CASRVGGGGVNTIYF.

The rearrangement joins TRBV6-5 to TRBJ1-1, with 8 bases lining up with TRBD1. This CDR3 region has 14 residues. The germline V gene has CDR1 MNHEY and CDR2 SVGAGI. Trimming at V came to 7 bases and at J to 4 bases, leaving 8 bases not matched to a gene. CDR3 DNA sequence: TGTGCCAGCACTACCACAGGGGGGTCCACTGAAGCTTTCTTT. Translated: CASTTTGGSTEAFF.

This clone has just one count. The chain has TRBV28 and TRBJ1-2; no reliable D call. This CDR3 has 13 residues. Trimming took 5 bases from V and 8 from J, leaving 15 bases between them. In germline, CDR1 is MDHEN, CDR2 SYDVKM. The CDR3 bases are TGTGCCAGCAGTCCTCTCCGATTGCGGGGCTACACCTTC. Its protein product is CASSPLRLRGYTF.

V gene TRBV6-2 or TRBV6-3 combines with J gene TRBJ1-2, with 8 positions matching TRBD1. After removal of 6 bases from V and 7 bases from J, the junction contained 10 bases not matched to a gene. Germline CDR1 and CDR2: MNHEY and SVGEGT. This CDR3 is 14 amino acids long. CDR3 amino acids: CASSPDDRGGGYTF. The CDR3 region has the DNA TGTGCCAGCAGCCCCGACGACAGGGGCGGTGGCTACACCTTC.

This chain links TRBV7-2 with TRBJ1-4, with no clear D. CDR1 and CDR2 from the germline V gene are SGHTA and FQGNSA. The CDR3 has 15 residues. V gave up 5 bases and J gave up 0 bases, with 10 bases separating them. As DNA, the CDR3 is TGTGCCAGCAGCCGTCAGTTTGCAACTAATGAAAAACTGTTTTTT. This sequence encodes CASSRQFATNEKLFF.

The chain uses TRBV7-6 and TRBJ2-2; D is unresolved. V lost 1 base and J lost 1, with 7 bases in between. In germline, CDR1 is SGHVS, CDR2 FNYEAQ. This CDR3 is 15 amino acids long. The CDR3 DNA follows: TGTGCCAGCAGCTTAGTCCCAGGGAACACCGGGGAGCTGTTTTTT. Amino acid sequence: CASSLVPGNTGELFF.

DNA for the CDR3: TGTGCCATCACCGCGGCGGAAAATTCACCCCTCCACTTT. Translating it yields CAITAAENSPLHF. J is TRBJ1-6 and V is TRBV10-3; D gene ambiguous. Trimming left V 7 bases short and J 7 bases short, with 11 bases between. The CDR3 covers 13 residues. Germline assignment: CDR1 ENHRY and CDR2 SYGVKD.

This clone was detected only once. The chain is built from TRBV21-1 and TRBJ1-1. TRBV21-1 is an annotated pseudogene. The CDR3 is 17 residues long. DNA for the CDR3: TGTGCCAGCAGCTACAACCCAGGTCCGGGGAGGGGTACTGAAGCTTTCTTT. Its protein is CASSYNPGPGRGTEAFF.

V and J are TRBV9 and TRBJ2-7; unclear D gene. Trimming took off 2 bases at V and 6 bases at J, with 9 bases between the two ends. This CDR3 has 12 residues. Germline CDR1 and CDR2: SGDLS and YYNGEE. DNA of the CDR3: TGTGCCAGCAGCGTCGAGAATCGCGAGCAGTACTTC. This encodes CASSVENREQYF.

CDR3 region: CASSVDTGGAYYEQYF. In DNA form, the CDR3 reads TGTGCCAGCAGCGTTGACACAGGGGGCGCGTACTACGAGCAGTACTTC. The rearrangement joins TRBV9 to TRBJ2-7; 9 nucleotides match TRBD1. Looked up from germline, CDR1 is SGDLS and CDR2 is YYNGEE. This CDR3 has 16 residues. With 2 bases clipped from V and 3 bases from J, the junction kept 9 bases outside the gene matches.

The chain recombines TRBV28 with TRBJ1-4, with 10 bases that match TRBD1. The CDR3 consists of 15 residues. From germline, CDR1 is MDHEN and CDR2 SYDVKM. V shed 6 bases and J 6 bases; nucleotides not matched to a gene: 7. DNA for the CDR3: TGTGCCAGCAGGTCCGGACAGGGGGGATATGAAAAACTGTTTTTT. Protein product: CASRSGQGGYEKLFF. The whole variable domain, remainder taken from reference TRBV28 and TRBJ1-4, is DVKVTQSSRYLVKRTGEKVFLECVQDMDHENMFWYRQDPGLGLRLIYFSYDVKMKEKGDIPEGYSVSREKKERFSLILESASTNQTSMYLCASRSGQGGYEKLFFGSGTQLSVL.

J is TRBJ2-5 and V is TRBV18; 12 positions match TRBD2. The CDR3 runs to 16 residues. Germline values: CDR1 KGHSH, CDR2 LQKENI. Trimming at V came to 3 bases and at J to 3 bases, leaving 5 bases not matched to a gene. CDR3 sequence reads: CASSPARLAGEETQYF. The CDR3 region has the DNA TGTGCCAGCTCACCCGCCCGACTAGCGGGGGAAGAGACCCAGTACTTC.

Comments on this clone: Additional DNA sequences in this sample encode the identical CDR3. The chain has TRBV2 and TRBJ1-2; 7 bases match TRBD1. The germline CDR1 and CDR2 sequences are SNHLY and FYNNEI. Losses at the gene ends were 6 bases for V and 2 bases for J; bases not matched to a gene: 6. The CDR3 totals 14 residues. CDR3 DNA sequence: TGTGCCAGCAGGGCCGGACAGGCCAACTATGGCTACACCTTC. Encoded protein: CASRAGQANYGYTF. The whole variable domain, filled in from reference TRBV2 and TRBJ1-2, reads EPEVTQTPSHQVTQMGQEVILRCVPISNHLYFYWYRQILGQKVEFLVSFYNNEISEKSEIFDDQFSVERPDGSNFTLKIRSTKLEDSAMYFCASRAGQANYGYTFGSGTRLTVV.

The chain recombines TRBV2 with TRBJ1-6; no clear D gene. V shed 2 bases and J shed 10 bases, with 6 bases lying between them. Germline V lookup: CDR1 SNHLY, CDR2 FYNNEI. This CDR3 region has 12 residues. The DNA of the CDR3 is TGTGCCAGCAGTGAACGGGTCTCACCCCTCCACTTT. It specifies CASSERVSPLHF.

The chain links TRBV30 to TRBJ2-3; the match to TRBD2 covers 13 bases. The germline V gene has CDR1 GTSNPN and CDR2 SVGIG (reference sequence). V was pared by 4 bases and J by 5 bases, with 9 bases of the junction left unmatched. The CDR3 has 16 amino acids. The CDR3 DNA reads as TGTGCCTGGATAAAAGGGACTAGCGGGGTCGTAGATACGCAGTATTTT. Translating gives CAWIKGTSGVVDTQYF.

This chain joins TRBV12-3 or TRBV12-4 and TRBJ1-1, with 8 bases lining up with TRBD1. The CDR3 contains 11 residues. V lost 5 bases to trimming and J lost 13 bases; unmatched junction nucleotides: 6. CDR3 DNA: TGTGCCAGCAGTACCGGGACAGGAATTTTCTTT. Translating gives CASSTGTGIFF.

The rearrangement links TRBV12-3 or TRBV12-4 to TRBJ1-1; 9 bases are a match to TRBD1. This CDR3 has 13 amino acids. With V trimmed by 6 bases and J by 10 bases, 9 bases remained unmatched. CDR3 protein: CASSRGQGRRAFF. For the CDR3, the DNA is TGTGCCAGCAGCCGAGGACAGGGGCGTCGAGCTTTCTTT.

The chain is built from TRBV28 and TRBJ1-2; tentative D call: TRBD1 (6 bases). CDR1 is MDHEN, CDR2 SYDVKM, per germline. The CDR3 consists of 14 residues. V was trimmed by 4 bases and J by 2 bases, leaving 11 bases between them. CDR3 region: CASSSGTLNYGYTF. The CDR3, as DNA: TGTGCCAGCAGTTCCGGGACATTAAACTATGGCTACACCTTC.

The genes are TRBV6-5 and TRBJ1-2; possible D gene TRBD1, 5 bases. V was pared by 6 bases and J by 6 bases, with 20 bases between. Germline-derived CDR1 and CDR2 are MNHEY and SVGAGI. CDR3 size: 15 residues. The CDR3 loop reads CASSQGHSGGHGYTF. The CDR3 DNA is TGTGCCAGCAGCCAGGGCCACTCGGGGGGTCATGGCTACACCTTC.

The V and J genes are TRBV19 and TRBJ1-2, with 9 bases fitting TRBD1. The CDR3 runs 16 residues. CDR1 is LNHDA and CDR2 is SQIVND in the germline V gene (reference sequence). After removal of 5 bases from V and 1 base from J, the junction contained 8 bases not matched to a gene. CDR3 residues: CASSSRQGGYNYGYTF. In DNA, the CDR3 is TGTGCCAGTAGTTCTCGACAGGGGGGATATAACTATGGCTACACCTTC.

The chain carries TRBV28 and TRBJ1-3; D remains ambiguous. The CDR3 runs to 13 residues. V was cut by 3 bases and J by 3 bases, with 6 bases left in between. Germline values: CDR1 MDHEN, CDR2 SYDVKM. CDR3 coding DNA: TGTGCCAGCAGTTTTCGGGTTGGAAACACCATATATTTT. Translating gives CASSFRVGNTIYF.